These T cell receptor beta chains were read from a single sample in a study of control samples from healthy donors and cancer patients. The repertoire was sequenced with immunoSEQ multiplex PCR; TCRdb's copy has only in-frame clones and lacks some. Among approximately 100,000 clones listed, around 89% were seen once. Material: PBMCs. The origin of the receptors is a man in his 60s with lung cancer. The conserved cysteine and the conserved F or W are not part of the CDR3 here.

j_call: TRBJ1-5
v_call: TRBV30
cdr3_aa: AWSVLSGGHQPQH

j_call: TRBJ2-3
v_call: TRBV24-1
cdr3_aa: ATSDSRGSTRDTQY

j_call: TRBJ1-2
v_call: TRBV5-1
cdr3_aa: ASSLNRGPDYGYT

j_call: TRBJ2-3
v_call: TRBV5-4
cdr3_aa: ASSLYSTDTQY

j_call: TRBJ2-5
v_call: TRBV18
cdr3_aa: ASSPPRLGQETQY

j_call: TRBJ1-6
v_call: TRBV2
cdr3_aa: ASRGRQGNSPLH

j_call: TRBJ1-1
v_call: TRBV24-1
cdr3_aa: ATSDSGNTEAF

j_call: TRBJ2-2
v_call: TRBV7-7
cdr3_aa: ASSQTNTGELF

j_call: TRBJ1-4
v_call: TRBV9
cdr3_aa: ASSAGQPATNEKLF

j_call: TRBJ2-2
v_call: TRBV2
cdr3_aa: ASGTGQSSGAGELF

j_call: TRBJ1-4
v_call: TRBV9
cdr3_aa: ASNALGAGGEKLF

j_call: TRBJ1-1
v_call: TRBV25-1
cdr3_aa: ASSPASGQGHMAEAF

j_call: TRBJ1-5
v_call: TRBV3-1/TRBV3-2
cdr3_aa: ASSAGERNQPQH

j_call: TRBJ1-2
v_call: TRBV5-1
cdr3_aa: ASSLGGADYGYT